This TCR beta chain originates from a study of beta chain features in type 1 diabetes. Study observations and caveats: More deletions and fewer insertions at VDJ junctions were found in patients with type 1 diabetes.

The ends lost 3 bases at V and 2 bases at J; junction bases unmatched: 6. From germline, CDR1 is SGDLS and CDR2 YYNGEE. This CDR3 region has 16 residues. As regards this clone: Its antigen is unknown.

Expressed TCRB transcripts were sequenced because the isolated RNA had all been reverse transcribed beforehand. The assay was immunoSEQ multiplex PCR, and TCRdb's table has in-frame clones only and misses some. The sample has 300,000 to 400,000 clones; roughly 11% are singletons. The sample comprised naive CD4+ T cells from blood. The chain couples TRBV9 to TRBJ2-5, with 11 positions matching TRBD1. The receptor was isolated from a woman aged 30 to 39 in good health. DNA of the CDR3: TGTGCCAGCAGCGGAGGACAGGGGGCAGGGCAAGAGACCCAGTACTTC. Translation gives CASSGGQGAGQETQYF.